These 27 T cell receptor beta chains came from one sample sequenced in a study of blood T cells in healthy people across ages. It was with a sample-barcoded 5' primer and a J-beta primer mix that a second PCR of roughly 6 to 12 cycles was run. TCRdb passed the 5' RACE reads through MiXCR, listing each CDR3 protein once. The table has about 780,000 distinct CDR3 sequences, around 68% seen once; the top ten hold roughly a quarter. The sequencing input was blood. The receptor set was obtained from a man aged 25-45 years in good health.

This clonotype has just a few counts. This chain joins TRBV12-3 or TRBV12-4 and TRBJ2-3; D call uncertain. The CDR3 length is 19 residues. Trimming took off 6 bases at V and 7 bases at J, with 32 bases between the two ends. The CDR3 loop reads CASSSRDSTATLKRNTQYF. The CDR3 bases are TGTGCCAGCAGCAGTCGCGATTCGACCGCCACCTTGAAACGAAATACGCAGTATTTT.

V and J are TRBV6-1 and TRBJ1-5; D perhaps matches TRBD1 (5 bases). Per the germline V gene, CDR1 is MNHNS and CDR2 is SASEGT. V lost 7 bases and J 7 bases, leaving 11 bases between the germline ends. This CDR3 has 12 residues. The CDR3 is CASKGVGQPQHF. In DNA, the CDR3 is TGTGCCAGCAAAGGGGTCGGGCAGCCCCAGCATTTT.

The chain carries TRBV18 and TRBJ1-4; TRBD1 agrees at 7 bases. Trimming at V came to 5 bases and at J to 4 bases, leaving 4 bases not matched to a gene. Germline V gives CDR1 KGHSH, CDR2 LQKENI. The CDR3 length is 14 residues. CDR3 in DNA: TGTGCCAGCTCAACTCAGGGGGATAATGAAAAACTGTTTTTT. Protein: CASSTQGDNEKLFF. Using reference TRBV18 and TRBJ1-4 for the parts outside the CDR3, the full variable domain is NAGVMQNPRHLVRRRGQEARLRCSPMKGHSHVYWYRQLPEEGLKFMVYLQKENIIDESGMPKERFSAEFPKEGPSILRIQQVVRGDSAAYFCASSTQGDNEKLFFGSGTQLSVL.

About this clonotype itself: The junction and the germline gene differ at one end; a read error may be behind it. The chain links TRBV20-1 to TRBJ2-1; unclear D gene. Germline V lookup: CDR1 DFQATT, CDR2 SNEGSKA (reference sequence). This CDR3 contains 12 residues. CDR3 sequence reads: CSAKANSNEQFF. The CDR3 DNA reads as TGCAGCGCTAAAGCCAATAGCAATGAGCAGTTCTTC.

V gene TRBV20-1 combines with J gene TRBJ1-5; D is uncertain. The germline V and J ends were trimmed by 5 bases and 2 bases, with 13 bases remaining between them. CDR1 DFQATT and CDR2 SNEGSKA come from the germline V gene (reference sequence). This CDR3 contains 14 residues. CDR3 protein: CSAVGYSGNQPQHF. The CDR3 DNA sequence: TGCAGTGCTGTAGGGTATTCCGGCAATCAGCCCCAGCATTTT.

This clonotype is a singleton in its sample. Its ends do not fully match the called genes, so a read error is possible. This rearrangement joins TRBV12-3 or TRBV12-4 to TRBJ2-1; no firm D call. There are 12 residues in the CDR3. CDR3 amino acids: CTSSSGVNEQFF. The CDR3 DNA reads as TGTACCAGCAGTTCTGGGGTAAATGAGCAGTTCTTC.

The chain joins TRBV4-3 to TRBJ1-2; TRBD1 matches at 8 bases. The CDR3 runs to 15 residues. V dropped 1 base and J dropped 5; count of bases not matched to a gene: 6. CDR1 LGHNA and CDR2 YSLEER come from the germline V gene. CDR3 bases: TGCGCCAGCAGCCAAGGTCAGGGGGCGCTTTATGGCTACACCTTC. Encoded protein: CASSQGQGALYGYTF.

The chain combines TRBV6-5 with TRBJ2-5; 9 bases align to TRBD1. Matching the DNA end better, TRBJ2-7 makes the J call doubtful. The CDR3 length is 14 residues. In germline, CDR1 is MNHEY, CDR2 SVGAGI. DNA of the CDR3: TGTGCCAGCAGTTCGGGACAGGGAATCCACGAGCAGTACTTC. Amino acids: CASSSGQGIHEQYF.

The chain combines TRBV25-1 with TRBJ2-5; tentatively, D is TRBD1 (5 bases). Gene TRBJ2-7 matches the end of the DNA better, so the J call may be wrong. This CDR3 has 12 residues. Germline CDR1 reads MGHDK; CDR2 reads SYGVNS. DNA for the CDR3: TGTGCCAGCAGTGGACAGATATACGAGCAGTACTTC. Translated, it gives CASSGQIYEQYF.

V usage is TRBV12-3 or TRBV12-4 and J usage is TRBJ2-3, with D perhaps TRBD2 (6 bases). The CDR3 covers 14 residues. V was shortened by 4 bases and J by 5 bases, with 13 bases between the two germline ends. The CDR3 is CASSSEGLVDTQYF. CDR3 nucleotide sequence: TGTGCCAGCAGTTCGGAGGGGCTGGTAGATACGCAGTATTTT.

The chain employs TRBV6-5 and TRBJ2-1; TRBD1 agrees at 9 bases. Trimming cost V 6 bases and J 7 bases; bases outside gene matches: 7. The CDR3 has 14 amino acids. The germline CDR1 and CDR2 sequences are MNHEY and SVGAGI. The CDR3 nucleotides read TGTGCCAGCAGAACAGGGGGCTGGAGAAATGAGCAGTTCTTC. The encoded protein is CASRTGGWRNEQFF.

The gene calls are TRBV6-5 and TRBJ2-1; no reliable D call. CDR1 MNHEY and CDR2 SVGAGI come from the germline V gene. There are 11 residues in the CDR3. With 6 bases removed from V and 10 bases from J, the gap between germline ends came to 10 bases. The CDR3 is CASSSAKEQFF. CDR3 nucleotide sequence: TGTGCCAGCAGCTCCGCCAAGGAGCAGTTCTTC.

V usage is TRBV6-6 and J usage is TRBJ2-1; D perhaps matches TRBD2 (5 bases). The CDR3 length is 14 residues. Germline V CDR1 and CDR2: MNHNY, SVGAGI (reference sequence). Trimming pared 2 bases from V and 2 bases from J, leaving 7 bases between. CDR3 DNA sequence: TGTGCCAGCAGTTACCGGGATACCTACAATGAGCAGTTCTTC. It codes for CASSYRDTYNEQFF.

CDR3 protein: CASSSGQYIYGYTF. The CDR3 nucleotides read TGCGCCAGCAGCTCGGGACAGTACATCTATGGCTACACCTTC. The chain combines TRBV5-1 with TRBJ1-2; 7 bases agree with TRBD1. CDR3 length equals 14 residues. With V trimmed by 3 bases and J by 4 bases, 6 bases remained unmatched. Germline CDR1 SGHRS, CDR2 YFSETQ.

The V call is TRBV9, the J call TRBJ2-3; D not resolved. This CDR3 is 14 amino acids long. The V gene lost 4 bases and the J gene lost 2 bases, with 11 bases spanning the gap. The germline V gene encodes CDR1 SGDLS and CDR2 YYNGEE. The CDR3 DNA reads TGTGCCAGCAGCTCTACTGTGGTCACAGATACGCAGTATTTT. It codes for CASSSTVVTDTQYF.

This clonotype was observed at least ten times. This chain connects TRBV4-2 to TRBJ2-5, with 9 bases matching TRBD1. This CDR3 is 15 amino acids long. With 1 base clipped from V and 4 bases from J, the junction kept 4 bases outside the gene matches. The V gene's germline CDR1 is LGHNA and CDR2 YNFKEQ. CDR3 sequence: CASSQVMTGGETQYF. Written as DNA, the CDR3 is TGTGCCAGCAGCCAAGTTATGACAGGGGGAGAGACCCAGTACTTC.

The rearrangement joins TRBV5-1 to TRBJ2-1; D is uncertain. The J call may be incorrect, as the DNA end agrees better with TRBJ2-7. From germline, CDR1 is SGHRS and CDR2 YFSETQ. The CDR3 contains 17 residues. CDR3: CASRSGVRESSYNEQYF. Here the CDR3 DNA reads TGCGCCAGCAGATCTGGCGTGCGTGAAAGCTCCTACAATGAGCAGTACTTC.

This clonotype was detected once. This sequence joins TRBV28 and TRBJ1-1; D remains ambiguous. Trimming removed 9 bases at V and 5 bases at J, with 13 bases between. The germline V gene has CDR1 MDHEN and CDR2 SYDVKM. This CDR3 is built from 12 residues. CDR3 DNA sequence: TGTGCCAGTGACGGGCTGGAAACTGAAGCTTTCTTT. Translated: CASDGLETEAFF.

In its sample, this clonotype was seen a few times. The chain is built from TRBV7-2 and TRBJ2-3; possible D gene TRBD2, 6 bases. The CDR3 runs to 13 residues. Germline V gene data show CDR1 as SGHTA and CDR2 as FQGNSA. The germline V and J ends were trimmed by 7 bases and 1 base, with 9 bases remaining between them. CDR3 region: CASTGGGTDTQYF. The CDR3, as DNA: TGTGCCAGCACCGGCGGGGGCACAGATACGCAGTATTTT.

This clonotype came up a few times. V and J are TRBV4-3 and TRBJ2-5; 7 bases are a match to TRBD1. V was clipped by 1 base and J by 5 bases; unmatched bases: 7. CDR3 length equals 15 residues. Germline lookup yields CDR1 LGHNA and CDR2 YSLEER. The CDR3 DNA reads as TGCGCCAGCAGCCAAGTTGACAGGGTGGGGGAGACCCAGTACTTC. It translates to CASSQVDRVGETQYF.

The V gene is TRBV7-9, the J gene TRBJ1-2; a possible D gene is TRBD1 (6 bases). In germline, CDR1 is SEHNR, CDR2 FQNEAQ (reference sequence). The CDR3 is 15 amino acids. Trimming stripped 5 bases from V and 0 bases from J, with 13 bases between. The CDR3 DNA is TGTGCCAGCAGCGGGCGGACAGTAACTAACTATGGCTACACCTTC. Amino acid sequence: CASSGRTVTNYGYTF.

This clonotype was observed a handful of times. The gene calls are TRBV6-2 or TRBV6-3 and TRBJ2-7, with 9 bases that match TRBD2. With 7 bases clipped from V and 4 bases from J, the junction kept 11 bases outside the gene matches. Germline CDR1 and CDR2: MNHEY and SVGEGT. This CDR3 contains 15 residues. The CDR3 sequence is CASTRRGGTLYEQYF. The CDR3 DNA reads as TGTGCCAGCACGAGGCGGGGGGGCACTCTTTACGAGCAGTACTTC.

This clonotype has a handful of counts. A much larger clone sits a single nucleotide away, making a read error possible. The chain is built from TRBV12-3 or TRBV12-4 and TRBJ2-1; weak D call: TRBD1 (6 bases). The end of the DNA is better explained by TRBJ2-7, so the J call may be wrong. This CDR3 is 16 amino acids long. CDR3 DNA: TGTGCCACCTCACCCAGTCGGGGCGAGGGGGAGAATGAGCAGTACTTC. Protein sequence: CATSPSRGEGENEQYF.

This clonotype was counted a few times. This chain uses TRBV2 with TRBJ2-5, with D maybe TRBD2 (5 bases). Trimming removed 6 bases at V and 5 bases at J, with 13 bases between. CDR1 is SNHLY and CDR2 is FYNNEI in the germline V gene. This CDR3 contains 13 residues. The CDR3 protein is CASRDTGWETQYF. Here the CDR3 DNA reads TGTGCCAGCAGAGACACGGGGTGGGAGACCCAGTACTTC. Full variable domain (missing parts from reference TRBV2 and TRBJ2-5): EPEVTQTPSHQVTQMGQEVILRCVPISNHLYFYWYRQILGQKVEFLVSFYNNEISEKSEIFDDQFSVERPDGSNFTLKIRSTKLEDSAMYFCASRDTGWETQYFGPGTRLLVL.

The chain recombines TRBV2 with TRBJ1-2; D not certain. This CDR3 has 14 amino acids. Trimming cost V 7 bases and J 7 bases, with 19 bases left between them. Germline V gene sequence: CDR1 SNHLY, CDR2 FYNNEI. CDR3 sequence reads: CASTWAEEKGGYTF. CDR3 sequence (DNA): TGTGCCAGCACGTGGGCGGAAGAGAAGGGTGGCTACACCTTC.

V and J are TRBV9 and TRBJ1-6; the D is unclear. V shed 2 bases and J shed 0 bases, with 12 bases lying between them. The CDR3 runs 17 residues. Germline CDR1 is SGDLS and CDR2 is YYNGEE. CDR3 sequence reads: CASSVGPGSSYNSPLHF. The CDR3 coding sequence is TGTGCCAGCAGCGTCGGCCCGGGGAGCTCCTATAATTCACCCCTCCACTTT. The full variable domain, rest sourced from reference TRBV9 and TRBJ1-6, is DSGVTQTPKHLITATGQRVTLRCSPRSGDLSVYWYQQSLDQGLQFLIQYYNGEERAKGNILERFSAQQFPDLHSELNLSSLELGDSALYFCASSVGPGSSYNSPLHFGNGTRLTVT.

The chain joins TRBV5-6 to TRBJ1-2; no reliable D call. Germline lookup yields CDR1 SGHDT and CDR2 YYEEEE. V lost 1 base, J lost 5 bases, and 12 bases lay in between. The CDR3 spans 14 residues. The CDR3 DNA is TGTGCCAGCAGCTTGAATAGCAGATCTTATGGCTACACCTTC. Translated: CASSLNSRSYGYTF.